This is a list of T cell receptor beta chains from one sample in a study of monozygotic twins with inflammatory bowel disease. TCRdb reprocessed the 5' RACE reads; each CDR3 protein has one entry and no DNA is given. The sample data list more than 100,000 distinct CDR3 sequences. Sequencing was performed on blood. These receptors originate from a human donor with ulcerative colitis or Crohn's disease, or a healthy co-twin of an affected twin (not recorded which). Both conserved end residues are part of each CDR3.

CASSIRDRGNEQFF	TRBJ2-1	TRBV21-1
CASSPAFLSQKFSGNTIYF	TRBJ1-3	TRBV18
CSLTPGGETQYF	TRBJ2-5	TRBV29-1
CASSEGTGYQPQHF	TRBJ1-5	TRBV7-9
CASSVRGQGLYEQYF	TRBJ2-7	TRBV9
CSARRGANGNQPQHF	TRBJ1-5	TRBV20-1
CSAPGGGLQETQYF	TRBJ2-5	TRBV20-1
CASSPTSRGENTEAFF	TRBJ1-1	TRBV4-3
CASSPRVGGSYNEQFF	TRBJ2-1	TRBV28
CASSQDHATNEKLFF	TRBJ1-4	TRBV14
CAISETPETQYF	TRBJ2-5	TRBV10-3
CASSLGQVPAEAFF	TRBJ1-1	TRBV27
CASSASSLGGNEQFF	TRBJ2-1	TRBV12-3/TRBV12-4
CASSKGQGGEKLFF	TRBJ1-4	TRBV18
CASSLDASGTVISYEQYF	TRBJ2-7	TRBV11-2
CASSWDRGQPQHF	TRBJ1-5	TRBV7-9
CSARTSGANVLTF	TRBJ2-6	TRBV29-1
CASSLGVKAYEQYF	TRBJ2-7	TRBV7-2
CASVEYPSWQETQYF	TRBJ2-5	TRBV7-2
CASSQDTTTGGRRKSYNEQFF	TRBJ2-1	TRBV4-1
CASSFRAASTDTQYF	TRBJ2-3	TRBV12-3/TRBV12-4
CASKRGQMNTEAFF	TRBJ1-1	TRBV12-3/TRBV12-4
CASSLLIETQYF	TRBJ2-5	TRBV5-1
CASSFSTETQYF	TRBJ2-5	TRBV7-2
CASSPRDHYEQYF	TRBJ2-7	TRBV7-9
CSARGGQSYETQYF	TRBJ2-5	TRBV20-1
CSARDRGETEAFF	TRBJ1-1	TRBV20-1
CASSPRKLNTEAFF	TRBJ1-1	TRBV10-1
CSVEARPSYEQYF	TRBJ2-7	TRBV29-1
CASSLILGEAIYEQYF	TRBJ2-7	TRBV27
CASSQGLAGDLSSYEQYF	TRBJ2-7	TRBV4-3
CASSSSQGYYGYTF	TRBJ1-2	TRBV7-2
CASRGSGGADTQYF	TRBJ2-3	TRBV6-1
CASSPTGNNQPQHF	TRBJ1-5	TRBV7-9
CASSPGTSNSPLHF	TRBJ1-6	TRBV18
CASSRGTATENIQYF	TRBJ2-4	TRBV12-3/TRBV12-4
CASSMGQGLHEQYF	TRBJ2-7	TRBV5-1
CASSPGTDLLGGYTF	TRBJ1-2	TRBV18
CASSPRGGSGQPQHF	TRBJ1-5	TRBV4-2
CASSSWTGGLYEQYF	TRBJ2-7	TRBV5-5
CASSSTTGAGGPEAFF	TRBJ1-1	TRBV7-2
CASSQDSGGSRYIQYF	TRBJ2-4	TRBV4-2
CASSFSASYEQYF	TRBJ2-7	TRBV5-6
CASSRTSGWNTGELFF	TRBJ2-2	TRBV28
CASSPETLSHEQYF	TRBJ2-7	TRBV7-2
CASSQGAGGPQHF	TRBJ1-5	TRBV3-1
CASNNRGSYEQYF	TRBJ2-7	TRBV7-9
CSVRRGSTDTQYF	TRBJ2-3	TRBV29-1
CASSWTAEEQFF	TRBJ2-1	TRBV5-6
CASSQGSKREFDKKLFF	TRBJ1-4	TRBV4-3
CSVAGSGESTDTQYF	TRBJ2-3	TRBV29-1